These T cell receptor beta chains were read from a single sample in a study of blood T cell repertoires in COVID-19. Clones were read by immunoSEQ multiplex PCR, and TCRdb kept only the in-frame ones, dropping some. The repertoire has 300,000 to 400,000 clones, 85% of them found once; the top ten carry under 2%. Material: PBMCs or T cells enriched from blood (not recorded which). Source of these receptors: a woman in her twenties or thirties who had been exposed to COVID-19. Both conserved end residues are part of each CDR3. A D gene is named only where the DNA matches it firmly. A row's size may be missing; if present it is once, few, many or a size class.

J | V | size | D | DNA | CDR3
TRBJ2-7 | TRBV27 | NA | NA | TGTGCCAGCAGTACTAGCTCCCAGCAGTACTTC | CASSTSSQQYF
TRBJ2-3 | TRBV7-2 | NA | TRBD1 | TGTGCCAGCCCAGGGGGCATTTACACAGATACGCAGTATTTT | CASPGGIYTDTQYF
TRBJ1-5 | TRBV7-8 | NA | TRBD1 | TGTGCCAGCAGCTCTCTTGCGCTGACAGGGGGCGGGCAGCCCCAGCATTTT | CASSSLALTGGGQPQHF
TRBJ2-1 | TRBV15 | NA | TRBD2 | TGTGCCACCAGCAGAGCTAGCGGGGGGACCTACAATGAGCAGTTCTTC | CATSRASGGTYNEQFF
TRBJ1-2 | TRBV28 | NA | NA | TGTGCCAGCAGTTTTCAGGGACTGAATGGCTACACCTTC | CASSFQGLNGYTF
TRBJ2-7 | TRBV13 | NA | NA | TGTGCCGGCCCCCGGGACGAGCAGTACTTC | CAGPRDEQYF
TRBJ1-5 | TRBV19 | NA | TRBD1 | TGTGCCAGTAGTATAGTTACAGGGGGCAATCAGCCCCAGCATTTT | CASSIVTGGNQPQHF
TRBJ2-7 | TRBV7-2 | NA | NA | TGTGCCAGCAGTCCTAACAGGGTCTCCTACGAGCAGTACTTC | CASSPNRVSYEQYF
TRBJ1-6 | TRBV19 | NA | NA | TGTGCCAGTAGCACACAGGGCTTCAATTCACCCCTCCACTTT | CASSTQGFNSPLHF
TRBJ2-7 | TRBV3-1/TRBV3-2 | NA | NA | TGTGCCAGCAGCGGGCCGTACGAGCAGTACTTC | CASSGPYEQYF
TRBJ1-5 | TRBV25-1 | NA | TRBD1 | TGTGCCAGCAGTAATACAGGGGACCAGCCCCAGCATTTT | CASSNTGDQPQHF
TRBJ1-4 | TRBV25-1 | NA | NA | TGTGCCAGCAGTGAAGCGGGGACCGAAAAACTGTTTTTT | CASSEAGTEKLFF
TRBJ2-2 | TRBV5-4 | NA | TRBD2 | TGTGCCACCTGGGGCGGGGGAAACACCGGGGAGCTGTTTTTT | CATWGGGNTGELFF
TRBJ2-5 | TRBV7-6 | NA | TRBD2 | TGTGCCAGCAGCCCTAGCGGGAGCGGGGAGACCCAGTACTTC | CASSPSGSGETQYF
TRBJ1-3 | TRBV28 | NA | TRBD1 | TGTGCCAGCAGAACAATTATGACAGGGCAGAACACCATATATTTT | CASRTIMTGQNTIYF
TRBJ2-1 | TRBV19 | NA | NA | TGTGCCAGTAAATCCGGGTACAACAATGAGCAGTTCTTC | CASKSGYNNEQFF
TRBJ1-5 | TRBV28 | few | TRBD1 | TGTGCCAGCCGTTTATTTGGGACAGGACAAGTATTCAATCAGCCCCAGCATTTT | CASRLFGTGQVFNQPQHF
TRBJ2-7 | TRBV18 | few | NA | TGTGCCAGCTCACCAACAGGACAAGCCTACGAGCAGTACTTC | CASSPTGQAYEQYF
TRBJ2-7 | TRBV28 | NA | TRBD1 | TGTGCCAGCAGTTTGACAGGGTTCGGGTACGAGCAGTACTTC | CASSLTGFGYEQYF
TRBJ1-3 | TRBV6-6 | NA | TRBD1 | TGTGCCAGCAGTCTCTCCGGGACAGGGGCTCTCTCTGGAAACACCATATATTTT | CASSLSGTGALSGNTIYF
TRBJ1-2 | TRBV12-3/TRBV12-4 | NA | NA | TGTGCCAGCAGTTTATCCCCAGTTGGCTACACCTTC | CASSLSPVGYTF
TRBJ2-2 | TRBV10-3 | NA | NA | TGTGCCATCGGATTAGGCAGGTCCTTAAACACCGGGGAGCTGTTTTTT | CAIGLGRSLNTGELFF
TRBJ2-3 | TRBV7-2 | NA | TRBD2 | TGTGCCAGCGCGTCGGGGAGGGCCGCAGATACGCAGTATTTT | CASASGRAADTQYF
TRBJ2-2 | TRBV2 | NA | TRBD1 | TGTGCCGGTAGGACAGGACGCACCGGGGAGCTGTTTTTT | CAGRTGRTGELFF
TRBJ1-2 | TRBV19 | few | NA | TGTGCCAGTAGCTACAGGGTATCGTACACCTTC | CASSYRVSYTF
TRBJ2-7 | TRBV7-9 | NA | NA | TGTGCCAGCAGCTTACTCGCCGACACCCTAACCGACGAGCAGTACTTC | CASSLLADTLTDEQYF
TRBJ2-7 | TRBV7-3 | NA | TRBD1 | TGTGCCAGCAGCTTGGGAAAGGGGGCCACCTACGAGCAGTACTTC | CASSLGKGATYEQYF
TRBJ1-6 | TRBV19 | once | TRBD1 | TGTGCCAGTAGTATGGCAGGGGGCTCCTATAATTCACCCCTCCACTTT | CASSMAGGSYNSPLHF
TRBJ1-2 | TRBV4-1 | NA | TRBD1 | TGCGCCAGCAGCCAAGAGGGACAGGGGAACTATGGCTACACCTTC | CASSQEGQGNYGYTF
TRBJ2-1 | TRBV9 | few | NA | TGTGCCAGCGCTCGGGAGACCAACAATGAGCAGTTCTTC | CASARETNNEQFF
TRBJ1-1 | TRBV30 | NA | NA | TGTGCCGGGTCCAGGGTGAACACTGAAGCTTTCTTT | CAGSRVNTEAFF
TRBJ1-6 | TRBV4-1 | NA | NA | TGCGCCAGCAGCCAAGCTCAGGGGCAGGGTACCTATAATTCACCCCTCCACTTT | CASSQAQGQGTYNSPLHF
TRBJ2-3 | TRBV19 | NA | TRBD2 | TGTGCCAGTAGTGAATCCGGGACTAGCGGGAGGGCCACGCAGTATTTT | CASSESGTSGRATQYF
TRBJ1-4 | TRBV6-5 | NA | TRBD1 | TGTGCCAGCAGTTACGTTTACGGGACAGCCGAAAAACTGTTTTTT | CASSYVYGTAEKLFF
TRBJ1-6 | TRBV4-3 | NA | NA | TGCGCCAGCAGGGTAACTTTACAGGGTTTGTCACCCCTCCACTTT | CASRVTLQGLSPLHF
TRBJ2-7 | TRBV7-8 | few | NA | TGTGCCAGCAGCTACGACAGATTACGGGAGCAGTACTTC | CASSYDRLREQYF
TRBJ1-6 | TRBV2 | NA | TRBD1 | TGTGCCAGCTTACTACAGGGGACCCGTTCACCCCTCCACTTT | CASLLQGTRSPLHF
TRBJ2-1 | TRBV5-1 | NA | TRBD2 | TGCGCCAGCATTCGGGAGGGGGGAGGCAATGAGCAGTTCTTC | CASIREGGGNEQFF
TRBJ2-7 | TRBV29-1 | NA | TRBD1 | TGCAGCGTCCCGGGACAGGGGAGAAAGTACTTC | CSVPGQGRKYF
TRBJ1-5 | TRBV5-5 | few | NA | TGTGCCAGCAGCCCCCCCGGGGACAATCAGCCCCAGCATTTT | CASSPPGDNQPQHF
TRBJ2-5 | TRBV5-1 | once | TRBD2 | TGCGCCAGCAGCTTGGCCGCGGGAGGTACGGAAGAGACCCAGTACTTC | CASSLAAGGTEETQYF
TRBJ1-1 | TRBV25-1 | NA | NA | TGTGCCAGCAGTGCCCCACCCGAGACAGTTGAAGCTTTCTTT | CASSAPPETVEAFF
TRBJ2-5 | TRBV28 | NA | TRBD2 | TGTGCCAGCACCCTGGTCGGGGGGGTCCAAGAGACCCAGTACTTC | CASTLVGGVQETQYF
TRBJ2-3 | TRBV25-1 | NA | TRBD2 | TGTGCCAGCAGTGAATTTTCCGGGGGGAATCAAGGGCAGTATTTT | CASSEFSGGNQGQYF
TRBJ1-2 | TRBV29-1 | NA | TRBD1 | TGCAGCGTTGAACCAGAGGGGGCTGGATATGGCTACACCTTC | CSVEPEGAGYGYTF
TRBJ2-1 | TRBV2 | NA | NA | TGTGCCAGCAGTGTGGGACAATCCTACAATGAGCAGTTCTTC | CASSVGQSYNEQFF
TRBJ2-3 | TRBV2 | NA | TRBD2 | TGTGCCAGCAAGAACCGACTAGCAGGCACAGATACGCAGTATTTT | CASKNRLAGTDTQYF
TRBJ2-7 | TRBV4-1 | NA | NA | TGCGCCAGCAGCCATGTAGGGGTTTCCGAGCAGTACTTC | CASSHVGVSEQYF
TRBJ2-1 | TRBV7-7 | NA | TRBD2 | TGTGCTAGCAGCTTATTTTTCGTTGGTAGCGGGCTCTACAATGAGCAGTTCTTC | CASSLFFVGSGLYNEQFF
TRBJ2-2 | TRBV7-3 | NA | TRBD2 | TGTGCCAGCAGCGCGACTAGCGGGGTAAACACCGGGGAGCTGTTTTTT | CASSATSGVNTGELFF
TRBJ2-7 | TRBV6-5 | NA | TRBD1 | TGTGCCAGCAGTTATGGGGCCGACAGGGGGTACGAGCAGTACTTC | CASSYGADRGYEQYF
TRBJ2-7 | TRBV9 | NA | NA | TGTGCCAGCAGCCACCCAGGGATTTCCTACGAGCAGTACTTC | CASSHPGISYEQYF
TRBJ1-1 | TRBV7-8 | NA | NA | TGTGCCAGCAGCTCCCCTGAACGGGGGAGGATCGTCACTGAAGCTTTCTTT | CASSSPERGRIVTEAFF
TRBJ2-5 | TRBV10-1 | NA | TRBD2 | TGCGCCAGCAGCCCGGGGGGTCCGGAGACCCAGTACTTC | CASSPGGPETQYF
TRBJ2-5 | TRBV12-5 | NA | TRBD1 | TGTGCTAGTGGTTCCACCAGACAGGGTATAGAGACCCAGTACTTC | CASGSTRQGIETQYF